The entry below describes one T cell receptor (beta chain). No antigen is known for it. The entry originates in a study of graft-versus-host responses after intestinal transplantation. Clones were read by immunoSEQ multiplex PCR, and TCRdb kept only the in-frame ones, dropping some. The data contain 90,000 to 95,000 clones, roughly nine tenths of them singletons. V lost 1 base and J lost 0, with 15 bases in between. The germline V gene encodes CDR1 SEHNR and CDR2 FQNEAQ (reference sequence). This CDR3 has 17 amino acids. The rearrangement links TRBV7-9 to TRBJ1-2; perhaps TRBD1 as D (5 bases). The sequenced sample was unstimulated CD8+ T cells sorted from spleen or lymph node cells, obtained before intestinal transplant. The clonotype originates from a human donor who received an intestinal transplant. The CDR3 loop reads CASSLDPRQRTNYGYTF. The CDR3 DNA reads as TGTGCCAGCAGCTTAGACCCGCGACAGCGAACTAACTATGGCTACACCTTC. The full variable domain, with the rest looked up from reference TRBV7-9 and TRBJ1-2, is DTGVSQNPRHKITKRGQNVTFRCDPISEHNRLYWYRQTLGQGPEFLTYFQNEAQLEKSRLLSDRFSAERPKGSFSTLEIQRTEQGDSAMYLCASSLDPRQRTNYGYTFGSGTRLTVV.